A selection of T cell receptor beta chains follows, all from one sample in a study of cytomegalovirus exposure and HLA in healthy donors. The protocol was immunoSEQ multiplex PCR, while the TCRdb copy is restricted to in-frame clones and leaves out a portion. The sample has approximately 110,000 clones, roughly 85% seen once. The sequenced material came from PBMCs. The receptor source for this set is a woman between 40 and 55 years old in good health and CMV-seronegative. The CDR3 runs from the conserved cysteine through the conserved F or W. The D gene is left open where the match is weak. Clone size, where shown, is once, few, many, or a class for clones that have expanded.

TRBV29-1	TRBD1	once	TRBJ2-7	13	TGCAGCGTTGCCGGGACAGGGAACTACGAGCAGTACTTC	CSVAGTGNYEQYF
TRBV4-1	-	-	TRBJ2-1	19	TGCGCCAGCAGCCAAGATTGGACCCCCGCGGACAGTCTAGCCAATGAGCAGTTCTTC	CASSQDWTPADSLANEQFF
TRBV10-1	TRBD1	once	TRBJ1-3	14	TGCGCCAGCACCAGGGACAGCGAGGCGGACACCATATATTTT	CASTRDSEADTIYF
TRBV6-1	TRBD1	few	TRBJ2-5	17	TGTGCCAGCAGTGAAGCCTCGGGACAGGGGGCCGGGGAGACCCAGTACTTC	CASSEASGQGAGETQYF
TRBV7-8	-	few	TRBJ1-6	14	TGTGCCAGCAGCCCCAGTCAGTGGAATTCACCCCTCCACTTT	CASSPSQWNSPLHF
TRBV6-5	-	-	TRBJ1-3	14	TGTGCCAGCAGCCGACTCCGGTCTGGAAACACCATATATTTT	CASSRLRSGNTIYF
TRBV19	TRBD1	-	TRBJ1-2	14	TGTGCCAGTACCTCGGACAGGGATTTATCTGGCTACACCTTC	CASTSDRDLSGYTF
TRBV28	TRBD1	-	TRBJ2-7	14	TGTGCCAGCAACAACCCGGGACAGGGTTACGAGCAGTACTTC	CASNNPGQGYEQYF
TRBV7-8	TRBD1	-	TRBJ2-7	14	TGTGCCAGCAGCTTAGTAAGCCAGGGGGAGAGGCAGTACTTC	CASSLVSQGERQYF
TRBV18	TRBD1	-	TRBJ1-2	15	TGTGCCAGCTCACCTACCGGACAGGGGGCGTTTGGCTACACCTTC	CASSPTGQGAFGYTF
TRBV5-1	TRBD2	-	TRBJ2-3	14	TGCGCCAGCAGCTTGGGACTAGCGGCGGATACGCAGTATTTT	CASSLGLAADTQYF
TRBV7-9	TRBD2	-	TRBJ2-1	15	TGTGCCAGCAGCTTAGTAGCGGGGGGGCGCAATGAGCAGTTCTTC	CASSLVAGGRNEQFF
TRBV19	TRBD2	once	TRBJ2-1	15	TGTGCCAGTACTCGGACTAGCGGTACCTACAATGAGCAGTTCTTC	CASTRTSGTYNEQFF
TRBV18	-	-	TRBJ1-5	13	TGTGCCAGCTCACCACGTCCCCGTGAGGCCCAGCATTTT	CASSPRPREAQHF
TRBV7-8	TRBD1	-	TRBJ2-3	15	TGTGCCAGCAGTATAACAGGGGGCTACACGGATACGCAGTATTTT	CASSITGGYTDTQYF
TRBV5-1	TRBD2	-	TRBJ2-3	16	TGCGCCAGCAGCCGGATTAGCGGGGGGAGCACAGATACGCAGTATTTT	CASSRISGGSTDTQYF
TRBV28	TRBD1	once	TRBJ1-2	16	TGTGCCAGCAGTTTATTAGGGGGTGGGAGGGACAGGGGCTACACCTTC	CASSLLGGGRDRGYTF
TRBV30	TRBD1	-	TRBJ1-5	15	TGTGCCTGGAGTGGCCCGGGACAGGGTTTTCAGCCCCAGCATTTT	CAWSGPGQGFQPQHF
TRBV27	TRBD1	few	TRBJ1-2	14	TGTGCCAGCAGAGACTTCGGACAGGATCACGGCTACACCTTC	CASRDFGQDHGYTF
TRBV6-5	TRBD2	-	TRBJ2-5	14	TGTGCCAGCAGTCCTAGCGGGAGTGGGGAGACCCAGTACTTC	CASSPSGSGETQYF
TRBV4-2	-	-	TRBJ1-2	15	TGTGCCAGCAGCCAAGTGAGAGGGACAAACTATGGCTACACCTTC	CASSQVRGTNYGYTF
TRBV6-5	TRBD1	-	TRBJ2-7	13	TGTGCCAGCAGTGGGACAGGAGGGTACGAGCAGTACTTC	CASSGTGGYEQYF
TRBV7-8	TRBD1	-	TRBJ2-2	15	TGTGCCAGCAGCCCCGGGACAGGGAAGGCCGGGGAGCTGTTTTTT	CASSPGTGKAGELFF
TRBV7-9	TRBD1	once	TRBJ2-7	16	TGTGCCAGCAGCGCCGGGGGGACAGGGTTTAAGGGCGAGCAGTACTTC	CASSAGGTGFKGEQYF
TRBV29-1	TRBD1	-	TRBJ1-5	13	TGCAGCGTTGGTGGACAGGGAGGCCAGCCCCAGCATTTT	CSVGGQGGQPQHF
TRBV7-8	-	-	TRBJ2-1	15	TGTGCCAGCAGCCCTACAGGGCCCCATTCCAATGAGCAGTTCTTC	CASSPTGPHSNEQFF
TRBV5-1	-	once	TRBJ1-1	13	TGCGCCAGCACTAACCCAGGGGACACTGAAGCTTTCTTT	CASTNPGDTEAFF
TRBV28	TRBD2	-	TRBJ2-5	16	TGTGCCAGCAGTTCCTACCTAGCGGGAGATCGAGAGACCCAGTACTTC	CASSSYLAGDRETQYF
TRBV5-6	-	-	TRBJ2-3	15	TGTGCCAGCAGCTTGTTCGTTAGCGGCACAGATACGCAGTATTTT	CASSLFVSGTDTQYF
TRBV28	-	once	TRBJ2-1	14	TGTGCCGCGGGGGCAGGGAGCTCCTACAATGAGCAGTTCTTC	CAAGAGSSYNEQFF
TRBV7-2	-	-	TRBJ2-1	14	TGTGCCAGCAGCTTAGCGAACCTAGCCAGTGAGCAGTTCTTC	CASSLANLASEQFF
TRBV4-1	TRBD1	-	TRBJ1-4	16	TGCGCCAGCAGCCACGTTACAGGGGGCGGTAGTGAAAAACTGTTTTTT	CASSHVTGGGSEKLFF
TRBV30	-	-	TRBJ1-2	16	TGTGCCTGGAGTGGTCTATGGGAGGGGCGAGGCTATGGCTACACCTTC	CAWSGLWEGRGYGYTF
TRBV19	-	-	TRBJ2-1	14	TGTGCCAGTAGTATTATCCGAGAAGCGAATGAGCAGTTCTTC	CASSIIREANEQFF
TRBV19	-	-	TRBJ2-3	15	TGTGCCAGTATTGCCGGACAGCGGCGGACAGATACGCAGTATTTT	CASIAGQRRTDTQYF
TRBV10-3	TRBD1	few	TRBJ1-1	12	TGTGCCATCAGCACAGGGGTACTTGAAGCTTTCTTT	CAISTGVLEAFF
TRBV6-4	TRBD2	-	TRBJ2-5	15	TGTGCCAGCAGTTCGGAGCGGGGCCACCAAGAGACCCAGTACTTC	CASSSERGHQETQYF
TRBV27	-	once	TRBJ1-2	14	TGTGCCAGCAGTCCGTGGGAGGGGGACTATGGCTACACCTTC	CASSPWEGDYGYTF
TRBV7-2	-	-	TRBJ1-2	14	TGTGCCAGCAGCTTAGGCACTTTAGAGAATGGCTACACCTTC	CASSLGTLENGYTF
TRBV4-1	-	-	TRBJ2-7	13	TGCGCCAGCAGCCAAGATCCCACCTACGAGCAGTACTTC	CASSQDPTYEQYF
TRBV11-2	TRBD1	once	TRBJ1-2	14	TGTGCCAGCAGCAGGGACAGGGGAGCCTATGGCTACACCTTC	CASSRDRGAYGYTF
TRBV29-1	TRBD1	few	TRBJ1-2	12	TGCAGCGTCGGACAGGTTGACTATGGCTACACCTTC	CSVGQVDYGYTF